The clone carrying this T cell receptor (beta chain) has just a few counts. Its antigen is unidentified. These data belong to a study of response to subunit inactivated influenza vaccine. Study results and limitations: Authors proposed each seasonal influenza vaccination draws in few new T cells.

V was cut by 5 bases and J by 3 bases, with 11 bases left in between. The CDR3 has 14 amino acids. TCRdb processed the RT-PCR reads anew with MiXCR; each CDR3 protein has one entry. The profile shows 600,000 to 850,000 distinct CDR3 sequences, approximately 15% of them singletons. The receptor was isolated from a man aged 45 to 65 who received an inactivated influenza vaccine. This sequence joins TRBV12-3 or TRBV12-4 and TRBJ1-5; D gene ambiguous. Sequences were derived from PBMCs from blood, sampled around 15 days before vaccination. The CDR3 nucleotides read TGTGCCAGCAGTCTGAGGACGGACAATCAGCCCCAGCATTTT. As protein: CASSLRTDNQPQHF.